The 7 T cell receptor beta chains reported below all come from one sample, sequenced in a study of cytomegalovirus exposure and HLA in healthy donors. The PCR contained 60 Vbeta and 13 Jbeta primers. TCRdb's table, derived via immunoSEQ multiplex PCR, lists solely in-frame clones and lacks some. The table records about 150,000 clones, approximately 84% of them present only once. The specimen sequenced was PBMCs. These receptors originate from a man in his late teens or twenties in good health and CMV-seronegative.

This chain links TRBV6-6 with TRBJ2-5; D may be TRBD2 (6 bases). V lost 8 bases, J lost 5 bases, and 15 bases lay in between. Germline assignment: CDR1 MNHNY and CDR2 SVGAGI (reference sequence). The CDR3 spans 13 residues. The CDR3 is CASSAREGETQYF. Here the CDR3 DNA reads TGTGCCAGCTCTGCGCGGGAAGGTGAGACCCAGTACTTC.

This clone was seen only once. In DNA, the CDR3 is TGTGCCAGTACTAGCGGGAGGCAGTTCGGGGGTGAGCAGTTCTTC. Encoded protein: CASTSGRQFGGEQFF. J is TRBJ2-1 and V is TRBV6-6, with TRBD2 identical over 12 bases. This CDR3 has 15 amino acids. Germline-derived CDR1 and CDR2 are MNHNY and SVGAGI (reference sequence). The V segment lost 9 bases and the J segment 9 bases; nucleotides outside the gene matches: 12.

This clone was found once. An end of the junction does not agree with germline; a read error may underlie this. The genes are TRBV7-9 and TRBJ1-1; no clear D. There are 13 residues in the CDR3. Germline values: CDR1 SEHNR, CDR2 FQNEAQ (reference sequence). The CDR3 DNA reads TGTTCCAGCAGGACCCACGCGGGCACTGAAGCTTTCTTT. This sequence encodes CSSRTHAGTEAFF.

The rearrangement links TRBV7-3 to TRBJ2-1; TRBD1 matches at 7 bases. CDR1 is SGHTA and CDR2 is FQGTGA in the germline V gene. The CDR3 length is 15 residues. V gave up 5 bases and J gave up 3 bases; unmatched junction bases: 7. The CDR3 reads CASSPQGMGYNEQFF. In DNA, the CDR3 is TGTGCCAGCAGCCCACAGGGGATGGGCTACAATGAGCAGTTCTTC. The whole variable domain, filled in from reference TRBV7-3 and TRBJ2-1, reads GAGVSQTPSNKVTEKGKYVELRCDPISGHTALYWYRQSLGQGPEFLIYFQGTGAADDSGLPNDRFFAVRPEGSVSTLKIQRTERGDSAVYLCASSPQGMGYNEQFFGPGTRLTVL.

This sequence joins TRBV4-2 and TRBJ2-5; 9 bases map to TRBD2. CDR1 and CDR2 (germline): LGHNA, YNFKEQ. The CDR3 runs to 15 residues. V was clipped by 4 bases and J by 5 bases; unmatched bases: 8. The CDR3 bases are TGTGCCAGCAGCCTAGCGGGAGAAGTGGGTGAGACCCAGTACTTC. It translates to CASSLAGEVGETQYF.

This rearrangement joins TRBV28 to TRBJ2-5; 7 bases are a match to TRBD1. Germline loops: CDR1 MDHEN, CDR2 SYDVKM. The J segment lost 2 bases and the V segment lost 6 bases, leaving 9 bases of the junction unmatched. The CDR3 spans 15 residues. In DNA form, the CDR3 reads TGTGCCAGCAGCCTCAGGGGGTTGCGGCAAGAGACCCAGTACTTC. This codes for CASSLRGLRQETQYF. Combining the CDR3 with reference TRBV28 and TRBJ2-5 gives the whole variable domain DVKVTQSSRYLVKRTGEKVFLECVQDMDHENMFWYRQDPGLGLRLIYFSYDVKMKEKGDIPEGYSVSREKKERFSLILESASTNQTSMYLCASSLRGLRQETQYFGPGTRLLVL.

This chain links TRBV2 with TRBJ2-7, with TRBD1 identical over 7 bases. Germline V gene data show CDR1 as SNHLY and CDR2 as FYNNEI. V trimming: 6 bases; J trimming: 3 bases; junction bases outside the gene matches: 2. The CDR3 consists of 12 residues. CDR3 amino acids: CASSSGGYEQYF. The CDR3 nucleotides read TGTGCCAGCAGCTCAGGGGGCTACGAGCAGTACTTC.